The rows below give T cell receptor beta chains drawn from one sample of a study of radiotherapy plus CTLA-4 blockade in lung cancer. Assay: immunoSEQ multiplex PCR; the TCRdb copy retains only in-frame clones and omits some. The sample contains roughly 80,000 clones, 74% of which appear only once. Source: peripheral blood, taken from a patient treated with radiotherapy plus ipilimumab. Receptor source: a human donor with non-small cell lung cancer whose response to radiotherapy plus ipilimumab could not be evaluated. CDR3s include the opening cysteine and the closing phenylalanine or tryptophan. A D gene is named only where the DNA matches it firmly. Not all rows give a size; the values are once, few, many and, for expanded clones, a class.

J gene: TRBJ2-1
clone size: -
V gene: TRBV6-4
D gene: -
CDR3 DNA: TGTGCCAGCAGTGAGACTAGGCTAAATGAGCAGTTCTTC
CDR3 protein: CASSETRLNEQFF

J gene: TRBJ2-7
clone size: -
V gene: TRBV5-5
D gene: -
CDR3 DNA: TGTGCCAGCAGCCCCGACTTAGCGGTGATTTACGAGCAGTACTTC
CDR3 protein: CASSPDLAVIYEQYF

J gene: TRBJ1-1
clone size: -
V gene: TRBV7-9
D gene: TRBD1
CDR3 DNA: TGTGCCAGCAGCCCTCCGGGACAGGGCACTGAAGCTTTCTTT
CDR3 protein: CASSPPGQGTEAFF

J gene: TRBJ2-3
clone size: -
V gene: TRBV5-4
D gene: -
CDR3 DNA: TGTGCCAGCAGCTTAGGGTTAGCGACCCCAGATACGCAGTATTTT
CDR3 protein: CASSLGLATPDTQYF

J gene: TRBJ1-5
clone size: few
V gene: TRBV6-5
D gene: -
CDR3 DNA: TGTGCCAGCAGTGATTACAGGGAGCAGCCCCAGCATTTT
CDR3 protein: CASSDYREQPQHF

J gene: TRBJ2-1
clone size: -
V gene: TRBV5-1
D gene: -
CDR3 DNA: TGCGCCAGCAGCTTGCAGTGGGGACTTCTAAATGAGCAGTTCTTC
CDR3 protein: CASSLQWGLLNEQFF

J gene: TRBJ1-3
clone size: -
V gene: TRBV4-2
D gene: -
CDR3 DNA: TGTGCCAGCAGCCAAGACAGGGTCCAACTTTCTGGAAACACCATATATTTT
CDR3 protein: CASSQDRVQLSGNTIYF

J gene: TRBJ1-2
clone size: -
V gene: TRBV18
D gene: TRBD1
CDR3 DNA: TGTGCCAGCTCACCACCCTGGACAGGGGAGCCGTATGGCTACACCTTC
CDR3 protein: CASSPPWTGEPYGYTF

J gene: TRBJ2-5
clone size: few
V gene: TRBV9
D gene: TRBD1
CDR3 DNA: TGTGCCAGCAGCGGTCAGGGGGCTCGAGGGGAGACCCAGTACTTC
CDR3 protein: CASSGQGARGETQYF

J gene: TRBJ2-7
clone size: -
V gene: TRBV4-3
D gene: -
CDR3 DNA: TGCGCCAGCAGCCTTGACAGTGGGGAACAGTACTTC
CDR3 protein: CASSLDSGEQYF

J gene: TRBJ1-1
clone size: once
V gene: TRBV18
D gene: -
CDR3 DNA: TGTGCCAGCTCACCGGACATGAACACTGAAGCTTTCTTT
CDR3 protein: CASSPDMNTEAFF

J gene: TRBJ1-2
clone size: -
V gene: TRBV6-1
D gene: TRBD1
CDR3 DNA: TGTGCCAGCCCCTCCCAGGCCGGGACAGCCTATGGCTACACCTTC
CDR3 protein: CASPSQAGTAYGYTF

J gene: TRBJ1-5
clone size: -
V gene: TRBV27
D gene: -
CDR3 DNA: TGTGCCAGCAGTTTTGGGGGGTTGAGCAATCAGCCCCAGCATTTT
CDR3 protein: CASSFGGLSNQPQHF

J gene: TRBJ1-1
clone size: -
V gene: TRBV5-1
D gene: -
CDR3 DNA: TGCGCCAGCAGCTTTGTGTCGGGGAACACTGAAGCTTTCTTT
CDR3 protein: CASSFVSGNTEAFF

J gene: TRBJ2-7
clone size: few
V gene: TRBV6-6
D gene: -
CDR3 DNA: TGTGCCAGCAGTTACCCACAGGGGGGGGTCTACGAGCAGTACTTC
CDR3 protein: CASSYPQGGVYEQYF

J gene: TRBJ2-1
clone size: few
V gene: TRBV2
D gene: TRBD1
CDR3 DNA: TGTGCCAGCAGTGAGGGGGACAGGGTTAAACATGAGCAGTTCTTC
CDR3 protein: CASSEGDRVKHEQFF

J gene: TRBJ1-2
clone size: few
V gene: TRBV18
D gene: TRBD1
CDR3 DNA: TGTGCCAGCTCACTACAACAGGGGGACTATGGCTACACCTTC
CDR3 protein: CASSLQQGDYGYTF

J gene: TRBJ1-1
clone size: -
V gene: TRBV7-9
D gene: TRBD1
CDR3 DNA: TGTGCCAGCAGCTTAGAACAGGGGAGCGGAGCTTTCTTT
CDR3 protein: CASSLEQGSGAFF

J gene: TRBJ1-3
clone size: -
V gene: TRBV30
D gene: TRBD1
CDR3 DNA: TGTGCCTGGAGTTTAGGATCAGGGGGCTTTGGAAACACCATATATTTT
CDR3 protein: CAWSLGSGGFGNTIYF

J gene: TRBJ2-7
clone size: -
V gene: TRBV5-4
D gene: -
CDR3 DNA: TGTGCCAGCCAATACGGTTCTTTGGGGTATTCGGCGGGCGAGCAGTACTTC
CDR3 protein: CASQYGSLGYSAGEQYF

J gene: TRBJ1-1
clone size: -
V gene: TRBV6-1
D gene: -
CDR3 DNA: TGTGCCAGCAGAGATCGGACAGACCTGAACACTGAAGCTTTCTTT
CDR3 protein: CASRDRTDLNTEAFF

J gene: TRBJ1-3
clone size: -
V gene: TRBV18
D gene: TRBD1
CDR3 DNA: TGTGCCAGCTCACGGGGACAGTCCGCTGGAAACACCATATATTTT
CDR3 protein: CASSRGQSAGNTIYF

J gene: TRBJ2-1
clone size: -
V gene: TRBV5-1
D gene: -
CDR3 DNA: TGCGCCAGCAGCACTAGCAATGAGCAGTTCTTC
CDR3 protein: CASSTSNEQFF

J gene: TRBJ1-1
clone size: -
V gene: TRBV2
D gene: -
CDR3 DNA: TGTGCCAGCAGTCCCAACTCCATGAACACTGAAGCTTTCTTT
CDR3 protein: CASSPNSMNTEAFF

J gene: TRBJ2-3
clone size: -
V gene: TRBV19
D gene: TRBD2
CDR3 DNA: TGTGCCAGTAGTGTTACGCGGGGGGCAACAGATACGCAGTATTTT
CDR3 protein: CASSVTRGATDTQYF

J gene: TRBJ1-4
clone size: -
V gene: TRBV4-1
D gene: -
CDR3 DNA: TGCGCCAGCAGCCAAAGCGGGACACCAACTAATGAAAAACTGTTTTTT
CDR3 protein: CASSQSGTPTNEKLFF

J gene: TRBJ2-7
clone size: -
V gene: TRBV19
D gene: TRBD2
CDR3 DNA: TGTGCCAGTAGTACCAGCGCCAGGACTAGCGGGAGGACACACTACGAGCAGTACTTC
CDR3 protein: CASSTSARTSGRTHYEQYF

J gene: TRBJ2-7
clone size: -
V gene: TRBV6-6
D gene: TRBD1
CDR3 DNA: TGTGCCAGCAGCTTGACCGGGACAGGGGTCGAGCAGTACTTC
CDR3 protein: CASSLTGTGVEQYF

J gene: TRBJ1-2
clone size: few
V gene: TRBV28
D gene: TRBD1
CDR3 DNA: TGTGCCAGCAGGTCAGGGGGCGGGGACTATGGCTACACCTTC
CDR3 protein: CASRSGGGDYGYTF

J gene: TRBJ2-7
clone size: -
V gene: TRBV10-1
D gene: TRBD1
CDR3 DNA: TGCGCCAGCAGTGAGGGACAGGGTATCCCCTACGAGCAGTACTTC
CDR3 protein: CASSEGQGIPYEQYF

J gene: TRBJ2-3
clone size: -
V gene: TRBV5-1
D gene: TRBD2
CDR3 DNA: TGCGCCAGCAGCTTGGGACTAGCGGGAGCTGGGGCAGATACGCAGTATTTT
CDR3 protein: CASSLGLAGAGADTQYF